The next 6 T cell receptor beta chains were all read from a single sample in a study of CXCR3-negative and CXCR3-positive naive CD8 T cells. Study outcomes and limitations: CXCR3-negative naive cells had less hydrophobic TRB CDR3s than did CXCR3-positive naive cells.

Carrying UMI labels, the TRB cDNA libraries were prepared through 5' RACE. TCRdb re-called the 5' RACE reads and catalogs CDR3 proteins one per entry, DNA excluded. This repertoire includes around 60,000 distinct CDR3 sequences. These TCRs are of unknown antigen specificity. The sample taken for sequencing was naive CXCR3+ CD8+ T cells from blood. Subset in this sample: CD45RO-CCR7+CD27+CD95- naive CD8+ T cells expressing CXCR3 (TNR3+). These receptors all come from a human donor in good health. Some clones in this sample may be carry-over from other donors' samples.

The rearrangement joins TRBV6-5 to TRBJ2-3; TCRdb selects TRBD2, and the lack of DNA leaves this call unchecked. This CDR3 contains 16 residues. The germline V gene has CDR1 MNHEY and CDR2 SVGAGI. CDR3 loop: CASSYGIAGTTDTQYF.

V and J are TRBV5-1 and TRBJ2-1; TCRdb lists TRBD2, though no DNA is available to test this call. The length of the CDR3 is 16 residues. Germline CDR1 is SGHRS and CDR2 is YFSETQ. The CDR3 is CASSPYMTSGGPEQFF.

CDR3 protein: CASSRLDGNEKLFF. This sequence joins TRBV12-3 or TRBV12-4 and TRBJ1-4. The CDR3 spans 14 residues.

V and J are TRBV11-2 and TRBJ1-3; the TCRdb call, TRBD1, lacks DNA for checking. This CDR3 comprises 18 residues. From germline, CDR1 is SGHAT and CDR2 FQNNGV. CDR3 sequence: CASSSTYSGPDFGNTIYF. The full variable domain, with the rest looked up from reference TRBV11-2 and TRBJ1-3, is EAGVAQSPRYKIIEKRQSVAFWCNPISGHATLYWYQQILGQGPKLLIQFQNNGVVDDSQLPKDRFSAERLKGVDSTLKIQPAKLEDSAVYLCASSSTYSGPDFGNTIYFGEGSWLTVV.

The chain links TRBV7-2 to TRBJ2-7; TCRdb returns TRBD2, unconfirmable since there is no DNA. The length of the CDR3 is 16 residues. Germline CDR1 is SGHTA and CDR2 is FQGNSA. The CDR3 is CASSLSWGLAGYEQYF.

The J gene is TRBJ2-3, the V gene TRBV12-3 or TRBV12-4; the TCRdb D gene call, TRBD2, has no DNA to confirm it. The CDR3 consists of 15 residues. The CDR3 is CASSSLGRGTDTQYF.